One T cell receptor beta chain is described in this entry. The sample originates from a study of blood T cell repertoires in COVID-19. Study as a whole: The origin of the acute and convalescent COVID-19 samples was the United States, Italy and Spain. The analysed material was cDNA or gDNA that came from T cells, B-cell-depleted T cells, or PBMCs.

Germline assignment: CDR1 MNHEY and CDR2 SVGAGI. V lost 6 bases, J lost 2 bases, and 8 bases lay in between. CDR3 length equals 12 residues. In the authors' methods: Amplification with reference gene primers provided the estimates of nucleated cell counts. Only in-frame clones appear in the TCRdb table, and some are missing; sequencing was by immunoSEQ multiplex PCR. V and J calls and clone size are given by that table; D and trimming were obtained from the DNA. The sample carries 9,500 to 15,000 clones, around 72% recorded once. The sample comprised peripheral blood. The clonotype was recovered from a human donor in a cohort sampled during active COVID-19. The rearrangement joins TRBV6-5 to TRBJ2-7, with TRBD1 as a possible D gene (5 bases). For the CDR3, the DNA is TGTGCCAGCAGAGTGACAGCCTACGAGCAGTACTTC. Protein: CASRVTAYEQYF.